This TCR beta chain was sequenced for a study of T cells after yellow fever vaccination. Study details: Fractions of low cell number were prepared using SMART-Seq v4 Ultra Low Input.

As regards this clonotype: Its target is unknown.

5'RACE template switching added a universal primer site and UMIs to TCR cDNA. TCRdb called the 5' RACE reads again in MiXCR, with one record for every CDR3 protein. The table has under 400,000 distinct CDR3 sequences, under 15% seen once. The trim removed 6 bases at V and 4 bases at J, leaving 10 bases unmatched. Germline assignment: CDR1 DFQATT and CDR2 SNEGSKA (reference sequence). The CDR3 has 14 amino acids. Study-wide results and caveats: One caveat is that FACS-sorted repertoires could contain abundant clonotypes contaminating from the bulk population.

The gene calls are TRBV20-1 and TRBJ2-3, with 7 bases that match TRBD2. The source was CD4+ T cells sorted from PBMCs, collected 15 days after the yellow fever booster vaccination. The clonotype originates from a man younger than 35 who received the YFV17D yellow fever vaccine. The CDR3 is CSALHGGFADTQYF. In DNA form, the CDR3 reads TGCAGTGCCCTACACGGGGGGTTCGCAGATACGCAGTATTTT.